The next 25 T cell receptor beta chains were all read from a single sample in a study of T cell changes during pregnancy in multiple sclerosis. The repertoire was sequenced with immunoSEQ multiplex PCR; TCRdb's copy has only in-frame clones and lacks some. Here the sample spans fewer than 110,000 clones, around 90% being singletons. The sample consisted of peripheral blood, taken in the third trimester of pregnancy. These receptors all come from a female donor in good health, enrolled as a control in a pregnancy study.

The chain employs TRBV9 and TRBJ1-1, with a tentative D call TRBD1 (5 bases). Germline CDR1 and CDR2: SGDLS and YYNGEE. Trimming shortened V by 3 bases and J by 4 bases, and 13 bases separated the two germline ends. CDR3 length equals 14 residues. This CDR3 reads CASSGVGLGTEAFF. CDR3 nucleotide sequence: TGTGCCAGCAGCGGGGTGGGGCTCGGCACTGAAGCTTTCTTT.

CDR3 bases: TGCAGCGTTTTCGGTAATGACAGGGGGCTGTATGGCTACACCTTC. Its translation: CSVFGNDRGLYGYTF. The chain uses TRBV29-1 and TRBJ1-2; 10 bases align to TRBD1. The CDR3 loop spans 15 amino acids. Germline lookup yields CDR1 SQVTM and CDR2 ANQGSEA. The ends lost 5 bases at V and 5 bases at J; junction bases unmatched: 11.

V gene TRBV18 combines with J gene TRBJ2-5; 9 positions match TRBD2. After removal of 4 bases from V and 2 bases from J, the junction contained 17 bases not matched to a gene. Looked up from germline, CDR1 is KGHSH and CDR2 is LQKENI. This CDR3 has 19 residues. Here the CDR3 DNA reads TGTGCCAGCTCACTTTATTGGACAAATAGCGGGGGATCACAAGAGACCCAGTACTTC. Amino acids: CASSLYWTNSGGSQETQYF.

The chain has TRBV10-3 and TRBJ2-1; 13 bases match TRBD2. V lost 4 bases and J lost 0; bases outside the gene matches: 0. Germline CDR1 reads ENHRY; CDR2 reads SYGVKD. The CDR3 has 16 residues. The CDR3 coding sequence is TGTGCCATCAGTGGACTAGCGGGGGGCTCCTACAATGAGCAGTTCTTC. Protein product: CAISGLAGGSYNEQFF.

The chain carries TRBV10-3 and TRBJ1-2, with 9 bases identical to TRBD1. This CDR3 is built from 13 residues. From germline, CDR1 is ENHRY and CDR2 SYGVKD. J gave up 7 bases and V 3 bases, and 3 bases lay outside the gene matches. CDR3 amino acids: CAISERTGAGYTF. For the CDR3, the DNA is TGTGCCATCAGTGAACGGACAGGGGCTGGCTACACCTTC.

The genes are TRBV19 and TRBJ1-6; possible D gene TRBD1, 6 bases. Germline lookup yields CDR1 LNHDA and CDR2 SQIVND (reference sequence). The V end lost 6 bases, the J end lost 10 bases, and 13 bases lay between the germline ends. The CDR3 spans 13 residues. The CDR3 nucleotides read TGTGCCAGTAGAGGCAGGGGATCCTCACCCCTCCACTTT. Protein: CASRGRGSSPLHF.

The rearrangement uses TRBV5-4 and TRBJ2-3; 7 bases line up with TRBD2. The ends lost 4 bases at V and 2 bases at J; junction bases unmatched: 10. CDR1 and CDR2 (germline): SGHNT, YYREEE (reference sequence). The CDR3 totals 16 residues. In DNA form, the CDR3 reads TGTGCCAGCAGCCCCCGAGGTAGCGGGTTCACAGATACGCAGTATTTT. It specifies CASSPRGSGFTDTQYF.

The CDR3 DNA reads as TGTGCCAGTAGTATAGGGGCCGCTTACAATGAGCAGTTCTTC. Its protein is CASSIGAAYNEQFF. V and J are TRBV19 and TRBJ2-1; D unclear. Germline V gives CDR1 LNHDA, CDR2 SQIVND (reference sequence). Between the trimmed V and J ends, which lost 1 base and 4 bases, there was a span of 8 bases. The CDR3 extends over 14 amino acids.

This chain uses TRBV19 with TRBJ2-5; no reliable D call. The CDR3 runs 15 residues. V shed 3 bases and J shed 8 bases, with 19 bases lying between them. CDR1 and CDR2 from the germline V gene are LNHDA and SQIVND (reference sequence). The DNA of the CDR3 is TGTGCCAGTAGTATCTCTGTTGGCTCGACTTCTACCCAGTACTTC. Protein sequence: CASSISVGSTSTQYF. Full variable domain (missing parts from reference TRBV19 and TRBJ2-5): DGGITQSPKYLFRKEGQNVTLSCEQNLNHDAMYWYRQDPGQGLRLIYYSQIVNDFQKGDIAEGYSVSREKKESFPLTVTSAQKNPTAFYLCASSISVGSTSTQYFGPGTRLLVL.

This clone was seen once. CDR3: CATSRRTAGSMRHGNTIYF. The CDR3 DNA sequence: TGTGCCACCAGCAGGAGGACTGCCGGGAGTATGAGGCATGGAAACACCATATATTTT. J is TRBJ1-3 and V is TRBV15; D unresolved. The CDR3 consists of 19 residues. Germline CDR1 is LNHNV and CDR2 is YYDKDF (reference sequence). Trimming shortened V by 3 bases and J by 3 bases, and 24 bases separated the two germline ends.

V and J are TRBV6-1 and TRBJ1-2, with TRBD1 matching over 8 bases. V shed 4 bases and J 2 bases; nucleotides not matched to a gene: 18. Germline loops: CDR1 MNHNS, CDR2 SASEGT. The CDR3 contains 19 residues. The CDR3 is CASSVETTGAYYLNYGYTF. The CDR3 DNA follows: TGTGCCAGCAGTGTAGAAACGACAGGGGCTTATTATTTGAACTATGGCTACACCTTC.

For the CDR3, the DNA is TGTGCCAGCAGCTTTGACAGGGGCCGCCGATACGAGCAGTACTTC. Translating it yields CASSFDRGRRYEQYF. The J gene is TRBJ2-7, the V gene TRBV5-6, with 8 bases fitting TRBD1. Germline V gene sequence: CDR1 SGHDT, CDR2 YYEEEE. This CDR3 contains 15 residues. The V gene end was trimmed by 2 bases and the J gene end by 4 bases; junction bases not matched to a gene: 8.

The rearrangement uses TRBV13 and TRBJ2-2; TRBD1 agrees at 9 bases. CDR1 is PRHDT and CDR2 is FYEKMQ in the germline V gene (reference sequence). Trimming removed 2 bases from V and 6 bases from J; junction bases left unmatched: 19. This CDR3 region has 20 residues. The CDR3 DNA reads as TGTGCCAGCAGCTTAAGAGCCCCCGAGCCGGACAGGGGCCGCCCCGGGGAGCTGTTTTTT. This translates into CASSLRAPEPDRGRPGELFF.

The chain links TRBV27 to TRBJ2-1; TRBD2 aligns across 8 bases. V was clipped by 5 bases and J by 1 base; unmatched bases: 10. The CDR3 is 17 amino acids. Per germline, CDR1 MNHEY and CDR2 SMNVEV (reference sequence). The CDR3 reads CASSDAHGGGSYNEQFF. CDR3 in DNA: TGTGCCAGCAGTGACGCCCACGGCGGGGGGTCCTACAATGAGCAGTTCTTC.

The CDR3 loop reads CASSPGRSSNQPQHF. In nucleotides, the CDR3 is TGTGCCAGTAGTCCCGGGAGGTCTAGCAATCAGCCCCAGCATTTT. The gene calls are TRBV19 and TRBJ1-5, with D unclear. The CDR3 totals 15 residues. Germline values: CDR1 LNHDA, CDR2 SQIVND (reference sequence). Trimming took off 5 bases at V and 0 bases at J, with 11 bases between the two ends.

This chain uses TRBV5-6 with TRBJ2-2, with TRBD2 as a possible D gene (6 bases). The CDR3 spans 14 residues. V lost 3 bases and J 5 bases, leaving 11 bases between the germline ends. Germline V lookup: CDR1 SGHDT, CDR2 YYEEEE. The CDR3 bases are TGTGCCAGCAGCTCTACTAGCAGGACCGGGGAGCTGTTTTTT. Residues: CASSSTSRTGELFF.

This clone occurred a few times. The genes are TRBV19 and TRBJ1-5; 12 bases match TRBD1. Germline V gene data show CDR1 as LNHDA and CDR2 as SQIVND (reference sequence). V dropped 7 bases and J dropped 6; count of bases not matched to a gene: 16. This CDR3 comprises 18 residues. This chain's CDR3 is CASTLGDRGRELLQPQHF. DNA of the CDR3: TGTGCCAGTACCCTTGGGGACAGGGGGCGAGAACTGCTTCAGCCCCAGCATTTT.

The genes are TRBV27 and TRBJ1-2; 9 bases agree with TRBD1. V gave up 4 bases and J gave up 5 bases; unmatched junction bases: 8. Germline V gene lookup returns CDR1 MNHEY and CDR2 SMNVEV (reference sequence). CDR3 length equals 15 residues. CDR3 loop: CASSSRTGDVYGYTF. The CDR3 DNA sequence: TGTGCCAGCAGTTCCAGGACAGGGGATGTTTATGGCTACACCTTC.

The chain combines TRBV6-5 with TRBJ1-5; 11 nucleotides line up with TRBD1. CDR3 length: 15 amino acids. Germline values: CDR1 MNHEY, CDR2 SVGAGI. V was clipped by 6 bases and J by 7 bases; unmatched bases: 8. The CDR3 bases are TGTGCCAGCAGCTGGACAGGGGGCGCAGAACAGCCCCAGCATTTT. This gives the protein CASSWTGGAEQPQHF.

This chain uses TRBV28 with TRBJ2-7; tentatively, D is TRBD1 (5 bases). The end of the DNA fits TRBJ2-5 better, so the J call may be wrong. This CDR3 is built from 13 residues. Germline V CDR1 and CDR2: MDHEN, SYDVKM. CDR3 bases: TGTGCCAGCAGTCATGGGGCTGGAGAGACCCAGTACTTC. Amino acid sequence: CASSHGAGETQYF.

The CDR3 DNA follows: TGTGCCAGCAGCTTTTCTCAGGGGCTTTGGGAGACCCAGTACTTC. Protein: CASSFSQGLWETQYF. V and J are TRBV7-2 and TRBJ2-5, with TRBD1 as a possible D gene (6 bases). This CDR3 comprises 15 residues. The germline gives CDR1 SGHTA, CDR2 FQGNSA. The V and J ends lost 3 bases and 5 bases respectively, with 16 bases between them.

CDR3 protein: CACRSQETQYF. The CDR3 nucleotides read TGTGCCTGTCGTAGTCAAGAGACCCAGTACTTC. The chain combines TRBV30 with TRBJ2-5; D is ambiguous. CDR3 length: 11 residues. Germline V CDR1 and CDR2: GTSNPN, SVGIG (reference sequence). Between the trimmed V and J ends, which lost 6 bases and 2 bases, there was a span of 7 bases. The variable domain in full, with the rest retrieved from reference TRBV30 and TRBJ2-5, is SQTIHQWPATLVQPVGSPLSLECTVEGTSNPNLYWYRQAAGRGLQLLFYSVGIGQISSEVPQNLSASRPQDRQFILSSKKLLLSDSGFYLCACRSQETQYFGPGTRLLVL.

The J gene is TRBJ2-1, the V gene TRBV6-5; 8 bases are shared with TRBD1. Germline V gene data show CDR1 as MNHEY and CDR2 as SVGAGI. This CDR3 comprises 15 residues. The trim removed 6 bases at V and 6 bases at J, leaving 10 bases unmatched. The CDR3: CASSPGQGGGNEQFF. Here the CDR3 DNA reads TGTGCCAGCAGCCCAGGACAGGGAGGAGGCAATGAGCAGTTCTTC.

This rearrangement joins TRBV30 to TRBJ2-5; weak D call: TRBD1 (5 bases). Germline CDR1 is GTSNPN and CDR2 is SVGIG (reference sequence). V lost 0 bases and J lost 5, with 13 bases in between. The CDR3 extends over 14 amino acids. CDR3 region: CAWSVQAAGETQYF. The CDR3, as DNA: TGTGCCTGGAGTGTACAGGCGGCCGGGGAGACCCAGTACTTC. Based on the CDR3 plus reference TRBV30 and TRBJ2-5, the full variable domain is SQTIHQWPATLVQPVGSPLSLECTVEGTSNPNLYWYRQAAGRGLQLLFYSVGIGQISSEVPQNLSASRPQDRQFILSSKKLLLSDSGFYLCAWSVQAAGETQYFGPGTRLLVL.

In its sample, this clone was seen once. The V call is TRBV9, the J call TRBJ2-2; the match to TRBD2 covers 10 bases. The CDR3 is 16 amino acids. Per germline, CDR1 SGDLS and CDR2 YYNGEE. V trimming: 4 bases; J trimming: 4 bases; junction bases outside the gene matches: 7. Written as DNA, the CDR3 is TGTGCCAGCAGCCCCGGGACTAGCGACGGCACCGGGGAGCTGTTTTTT. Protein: CASSPGTSDGTGELFF.